This T cell receptor (beta chain) derives from a study of T cells and copy number aberrations in small-cell lung cancer. Study findings and constraints: All specimens were formalin-fixed paraffin-embedded tissue, prone to sequencing artifacts.

On this clone itself: Its matching antigen is unknown.

Using immunoSEQ multiplex PCR, the repertoire was profiled, and TCRdb retains in-frame clones only, with some absent. The repertoire includes over 6,000 clones, approximately 79% of them detected once, and around 8.7% sits in the top ten. The CDR3 consists of 14 residues. Germline CDR1 is MDHEN and CDR2 is SYDVKM. V was pared by 6 bases and J by 4 bases, with 8 bases of the junction left unmatched. This receptor was obtained from a man aged 45-65 years with small cell lung cancer. The sample was tumor tissue. The genes are TRBV28 and TRBJ2-7; TRBD2 agrees at 8 bases. The CDR3 sequence: CASRSGSHQYEQYF. CDR3 nucleotide sequence: TGTGCCAGCAGAAGCGGGAGTCATCAGTACGAGCAGTACTTC.